Listed below are T cell receptor beta chains from one sample, sequenced in a study of immune cell composition in non-small cell lung cancer. Using immunoSEQ multiplex PCR, the repertoire was profiled, and TCRdb retains in-frame clones only, with some absent. The sample lists around 15,000 clones; just over 75% were seen once. The same data also went into a second study, on CD4 T cells in lung cancer.

What was sequenced was non-adjacent lung tissue. These receptors originate from a human donor with non-small cell lung cancer. The CDR3 runs from the conserved cysteine through the conserved F or W.

TRBV5-5	TRBJ1-1	CASSLGLRNTEAFF
TRBV11-3	TRBJ1-1	CASSIDSTDMNTEAFF
TRBV28	TRBJ1-2	CASSGGLGSGYTF
TRBV21-1	TRBJ2-5	CASSRNRDSQETQYF
TRBV5-1	TRBJ1-4	CASSWGQGADEKLFF
TRBV6-1	TRBJ1-4	CASMRQATNEKLFF
TRBV10-3	TRBJ2-7	CAISEYGGDYTYEQYF
TRBV6-1	TRBJ1-5	CASSNSHNQPQHF
TRBV19	TRBJ2-3	CASSGKQWNTQYF
TRBV27	TRBJ1-1	CASSSPNRVNTEAFF
TRBV7-8	TRBJ2-1	CASSVPIRASGPVRQFF
TRBV21-1	TRBJ1-2	CASSKRCDCATGANYGYTF
TRBV29-1	TRBJ1-2	CSVEIRVWGGYTF
TRBV2	TRBJ2-3	CASSDIRASGGTDTQYF
TRBV6-5	TRBJ1-2	CASTSTGGPYGYTF
TRBV19	TRBJ1-2	CASSKFGGVGYGYTF
TRBV7-2	TRBJ1-5	CASSPVPDVGYQPQHF
TRBV18	TRBJ1-1	CASSPPGGGRMNTEAFF
TRBV25-1	TRBJ2-2	CASSRGGAGTGELFF
TRBV7-2	TRBJ1-5	CASSGGGTGEAQPQHF
TRBV6-5	TRBJ1-6	CASRLGGNSPLHF
TRBV11-3	TRBJ2-2	CASSFYRGGSGELFF
TRBV28	TRBJ2-5	CASSSGTVYFGETQYF
TRBV10-2	TRBJ2-7	CASRSNTGTGFSEQYF
TRBV11-1	TRBJ1-5	CASSKTEGGNQPQHF
TRBV4-1	TRBJ1-3	CASSQGVDLSGNTIYF
TRBV7-8	TRBJ2-7	CASSTEVGDEQYF
TRBV27	TRBJ2-5	CASSSARGDGTQYF
TRBV28	TRBJ1-2	CASRKQGADGYTF
TRBV7-6	TRBJ2-7	CASSPGDTPHF
TRBV5-1	TRBJ2-7	CASSLGTSGRAGKQYF
TRBV2	TRBJ1-1	CASIRLNTEAFF
TRBV11-3	TRBJ2-7	CASSLKGQGYEQYF
TRBV2	TRBJ1-6	CASRLQYNSPLHF
TRBV4-1	TRBJ1-5	CASSPGTGVQPQHF
TRBV27	TRBJ2-5	CASSLRGQYLLGQETQYF
TRBV5-4	TRBJ1-6	CASSLDFLGNSPLHF
TRBV7-8	TRBJ2-1	CASSLARTRVLNEQFF
TRBV6-1	TRBJ1-4	CASSEDHEKLFF
TRBV7-3	TRBJ1-5	CASSPTGGDQPQHF
TRBV30	TRBJ1-2	CAGMGDREHYGYTF
TRBV19	TRBJ1-1	CASSAPINTEAFF
TRBV6-1	TRBJ1-2	CASSLDPQNNGYTF
TRBV5-8	TRBJ1-5	CASSLFRDYSNQPQHF
TRBV5-1	TRBJ2-6	CASSLVGTLSGANVLTF
TRBV7-9	TRBJ2-2	CASSGGLAGYTGELFF
TRBV9	TRBJ2-1	CASSVAGGLRNNEQFF
TRBV6-5	TRBJ1-1	CASSYFNMETEAFF
TRBV20-1	TRBJ2-1	CSARFRGEQFF
TRBV14	TRBJ1-3	CASSHIRQFSGNTIYF
TRBV4-3	TRBJ2-2	CASSREVAGGSGRAGELFF
TRBV4-1	TRBJ2-3	CASRPGTSGGTDTQYF
TRBV6-4	TRBJ1-2	CASRTGDRGGYTF
TRBV14	TRBJ2-2	CASSRLTVTNTGELFF